This TCR beta chain came from a study of T cells after yellow fever vaccination. Whole-study context: Those fractions that held only low numbers of cells were prepared using the SMART-Seq v4 Ultra Low Input RNA kit.

TCRdb passed the 5' RACE reads through MiXCR, listing each CDR3 protein once. Of 200,000 to 250,000 distinct CDR3 sequences in the sample, about 7% were seen once. This clonotype was counted at least ten times. V was cut by 4 bases and J by 2 bases, with 8 bases left in between. CDR1 is LNHNV, CDR2 YYDKDF, per germline (reference sequence). The CDR3 runs 13 residues. Sample: CD4+ T cells sorted from PBMCs, taken 15 days after the yellow fever booster vaccination. The receptor's source is a young man who received the YFV17D yellow fever vaccine. The rearrangement joins TRBV15 to TRBJ1-2, with D tentatively TRBD1 (6 bases). The CDR3 is CATSIDRNYGYTF. DNA for the CDR3: TGTGCCACCAGCATAGACAGGAACTATGGCTACACCTTC. The full variable domain, rest sourced from reference TRBV15 and TRBJ1-2, is DAMVIQNPRYQVTQFGKPVTLSCSQTLNHNVMYWYQQKSSQAPKLLFHYYDKDFNNEADTPDNFQSRRPNTSFCFLDIRSPGLGDTAMYLCATSIDRNYGYTFGSGTRLTVV.